This TCR beta chain derives from a study of post-analysis software for immune sequencing data. Study-wide background: There were relapsing-remitting, secondary progressive and progressive-relapsing multiple sclerosis among the disease courses included. Findings and limits, study-wide: Controls had lower frequencies than patients of about five TRBV segments, which included TRBV5-6, TRBV5-1 and TRBV20-1. For normalized Chao1 diversity, multiple sclerosis patients scored significantly lower than controls did.

Prepared libraries of TCR beta cDNA carried unique molecular identifiers. Each CDR3 protein gets one entry after TCRdb re-called the PCR reads with MiXCR. The sample holds 650,000 to 900,000 distinct CDR3 sequences; around 45% are singletons and the top ten take 4.9%. Concerning this clonotype itself: Its target is not known.

Looked up from germline, CDR1 is DFQATT and CDR2 is SNEGSKA (reference sequence). CDR3 length: 14 residues. Trimming took 2 bases from V and 3 from J, leaving 14 bases between them. This chain connects TRBV20-1 to TRBJ2-7; D might be TRBD1 (8 bases). This receptor was taken from a girl between 5 and 17 years old with multiple sclerosis. The sequencing input was blood. The CDR3 DNA reads as TGCAGTGCTAGAATACAGGGGGGGATCTACGAGCAGTACTTC. Translating it yields CSARIQGGIYEQYF.